This T cell receptor beta chain was sequenced in a study of OX40 agonist ivuxolimab in advanced cancers. Here immunoSEQ multiplex PCR was the method, and the copy in TCRdb shows in-frame clones only, minus some. The data hold under 150,000 clones, with less than 95% observed a single time. With 4 bases clipped from V and 0 bases from J, the junction kept 18 bases outside the gene matches. The CDR3 is 20 residues long. CDR1 and CDR2 from the germline V gene are SNHLY and FYNNEI. Blood draws occurred at baseline, cycle 4 day 1, and cycle 7 day 1. The V call is TRBV2, the J call TRBJ2-1; 7 bases are shared with TRBD2. The sequence came from an adult with an advanced solid tumor such as melanoma, head and neck, liver or kidney cancer. Source: CD4+ or CD8+ T cells sorted from blood, taken in a trial of the OX40 agonist ivuxolimab. The CDR3 coding sequence is TGTGCCAGCAGTGTTCGTCGAGGGGTCGAGCGGGACCCCTCCTACAATGAGCAGTTCTTC. Amino acid sequence: CASSVRRGVERDPSYNEQFF.